These T cell receptor beta chains were read from a single sample in a study of blood T cells in healthy people across ages. TCRdb independently ran MiXCR on the 5' RACE reads; one entry per CDR3 protein. This table holds around 520,000 distinct CDR3 sequences, over 25% found once. These data were also filed under a second study, of T cells of mothers and their children.

Sequenced sample: blood. These receptors were obtained from a boy between 2 and 15 years old in good health. Each CDR3 is given with its conserved first and last residue. D genes are given only for firm matches. Part of the rows lack a size; the others show once, few, many or a class for expanded clones.

D	length	V	size	J	DNA	CDR3
.	16	TRBV12-3/TRBV12-4	once	TRBJ1-6	TGTGCCAGCAGTCCTACGGGGACTGGGTCGAACTCACCCCTCCACTTT	CASSPTGTGSNSPLHF
TRBD1	15	TRBV6-1	.	TRBJ2-7	TGTGCCAGCAGGGTCTCCGACAGGGCCTACTACGAGCAGTACTTC	CASRVSDRAYYEQYF
.	14	TRBV7-2	few	TRBJ2-5	TGTGCCAGCAGCTTTCCGGGAGAGGATGAGACCCAGTACTTC	CASSFPGEDETQYF
.	11	TRBV20-1	.	TRBJ2-5	TGCAGTGCCACGGCAGAAGAGACCCAGTACTTC	CSATAEETQYF
.	13	TRBV6-6	few	TRBJ1-2	TGTGCCAGCAGTTACGAACAGGGTTATGGCTACACCTTC	CASSYEQGYGYTF
TRBD1	13	TRBV29-1	few	TRBJ2-3	TGCAGCGTCAGACAGGGGTACACAGATACGCAGTATTTT	CSVRQGYTDTQYF
.	13	TRBV19	.	TRBJ1-4	TGTGCCAGTCGTGGACAGTCTAATGAAAAACTGTTTTTT	CASRGQSNEKLFF
.	14	TRBV2	.	TRBJ2-2	TGTGCCAGCCGACTAGAAGGGGACACCGGGGAGCTGTTTTTT	CASRLEGDTGELFF
TRBD2	14	TRBV7-8	few	TRBJ2-4	TGTGCCAGCAGGTCACGGGAGGGGAGGGACATTCTGTACTTC	CASRSREGRDILYF
.	14	TRBV20-1	few	TRBJ1-3	TGCAGTGCCACGGGGACGGGTTATGGAAACACCATATATTTT	CSATGTGYGNTIYF
.	15	TRBV27	few	TRBJ1-4	TGTGCCAGCAGTTTATCGGCGGGAGTTAATGAAAAACTGTTTTTT	CASSLSAGVNEKLFF
.	13	TRBV29-1	.	TRBJ2-6	TGCAGCGCAGGGGTCTCTGGGGCCAACGTCCTGACTTTC	CSAGVSGANVLTF
.	16	TRBV7-9	.	TRBJ1-1	TGTGCCAGCAGCTTCTCCCCTAGGACGGCGAACACTGAAGCTTTCTTT	CASSFSPRTANTEAFF
.	12	TRBV20-1	.	TRBJ2-1	TGCAGTGCTAGGATCGATACGGATGAGCAGTTCTTC	CSARIDTDEQFF
.	15	TRBV15	few	TRBJ1-2	TGTGCCACCAGCAGAGTACAGGCGTCTAGGGATGGCTACACCTTC	CATSRVQASRDGYTF
.	16	TRBV25-1	.	TRBJ2-7	TGTGCCAGCAGTGAATACGGGAGTCAAGGGGGGTACGAGCAGTACTTC	CASSEYGSQGGYEQYF
.	12	TRBV20-1	few	TRBJ2-5	TGCAGTGCTGGTGGACTCAAAGAGACCCAGTACTTC	CSAGGLKETQYF
.	14	TRBV6-1	few	TRBJ1-1	TGTGCCAGCACCGAAGGGGGAGTTGTGGCTGAAGCTTTCTTT	CASTEGGVVAEAFF
.	17	TRBV29-1	few	TRBJ2-4	TGCAGCGTGCCCGGGATCTCGCCAAGTGGCCAGGAAAACATTCAGTACTTC	CSVPGISPSGQENIQYF
TRBD2	17	TRBV7-2	.	TRBJ2-4	TGTGCCAGCAGCCCGAGTCTAGCGGGAGTAGCCAAAAACATTCAGTACTTC	CASSPSLAGVAKNIQYF
TRBD1	16	TRBV20-1	few	TRBJ1-1	TGCAGTGCTAGAGAAGGAACAGGGGCAGGGATCACTGAAGCTTTCTTT	CSAREGTGAGITEAFF
.	13	TRBV27	.	TRBJ1-1	TGTGCCAGCAGTTTTAATCCTAACACTGAAGCTTTCTTT	CASSFNPNTEAFF
.	13	TRBV7-2	.	TRBJ2-1	TGTGCCAGCACCTCTTCCGCGTACAATGAGCAGTTCTTC	CASTSSAYNEQFF
.	13	TRBV29-1	.	TRBJ1-4	TGCAGCGTCCTGGGTGCAACTAATGAAAAACTGTTTTTT	CSVLGATNEKLFF
.	14	TRBV6-5	.	TRBJ2-3	TGTGCCAGCGCCGACCCGGGGGGCACAGATACGCAGTATTTT	CASADPGGTDTQYF
.	14	TRBV6-6	.	TRBJ2-5	TGTGCCAGCAGTTACTCGCACGGGAAAGAGACCCAGTACTTC	CASSYSHGKETQYF
TRBD1	14	TRBV6-5	.	TRBJ2-7	TGTGCCAGCAGAACGACAGGGTGGGTAGGCGAGCAGTACTTC	CASRTTGWVGEQYF
.	17	TRBV9	.	TRBJ2-3	TGTGCCAGCACCGCTCGAGAAGGGGCCCTGAGCACAGATACGCAGTATTTT	CASTAREGALSTDTQYF
.	14	TRBV29-1	.	TRBJ1-1	TGCAGCGTTCGAGGACTCTCCCTCAACACTGAAGCCTTCTTT	CSVRGLSLNTEAFF
TRBD1	17	TRBV7-9	.	TRBJ2-3	TGTGCCAGCAGCTCTGCGTGGGGGACAGGGGAAGCAGATACGCAGTATTTT	CASSSAWGTGEADTQYF
.	15	TRBV20-1	.	TRBJ1-4	TGCAGTGCTAGAGTACAGGGTACCACTAATGAAAAACTGTTTTTT	CSARVQGTTNEKLFF
TRBD1	16	TRBV19	.	TRBJ2-6	TGTGCCAGTAGTACGACAGGGGCACTCGGGGCCAACGTCCTGACTTTC	CASSTTGALGANVLTF
.	15	TRBV12-3/TRBV12-4	.	TRBJ2-7	TGTGCCAGCAGTCCCTCTGCGGGGGCGGTCGACGAGCAGTACTTC	CASSPSAGAVDEQYF
.	12	TRBV18	few	TRBJ2-1	TGTGCCAGCTCAGGGACGGACAATGAGCAGTTCTTC	CASSGTDNEQFF
.	13	TRBV28	.	TRBJ2-7	TGTGCCAGCCTGTCAATCCGGAGCTACGAGCAGTACTTC	CASLSIRSYEQYF
.	14	TRBV12-3/TRBV12-4	few	TRBJ2-5	TGTGCCAGCAGTCCTGGATTTGGGGCAGAGACCCAGTACTTC	CASSPGFGAETQYF
.	14	TRBV4-1	few	TRBJ1-2	TGCGCCAGCAGCCCAGTGAAAGGCGCAAATGGCTACACCTTC	CASSPVKGANGYTF
.	11	TRBV2	.	TRBJ2-1	TGTGCCAAGGGACTTGACAATGAGCAGTTCTTC	CAKGLDNEQFF
.	11	TRBV29-1	.	TRBJ2-7	TGCAGCGTTGTAGGGTTAGGCGAGCAGTACTTC	CSVVGLGEQYF
.	12	TRBV6-2/TRBV6-3	few	TRBJ2-1	TGTGCCAGCAGTTACGGGGACTATGAGCAGTTCTTC	CASSYGDYEQFF
.	17	TRBV14	many	TRBJ2-6	TGTGCCAGCAGCCGTCGAATGGAAACTTCTGGGGCCAACGTCCTGACTTTC	CASSRRMETSGANVLTF
TRBD1	16	TRBV5-1	.	TRBJ2-7	TGCGCCAGCAGCTTGGCCCCTGGACAGGGACCCTACGAGCAGTACTTC	CASSLAPGQGPYEQYF
.	13	TRBV24-1	few	TRBJ2-3	TGTGCCACCAGTGGAAGCTTTACGGATACGCAGTATTTT	CATSGSFTDTQYF
.	14	TRBV12-3/TRBV12-4	.	TRBJ2-2	TGTGCCAGCAGCCCGAGGGGAAGGGCCGGGGAGCTGTTTTTT	CASSPRGRAGELFF
.	12	TRBV20-1	few	TRBJ2-3	TGCAGTGCTAGCCCAGGGACAGATACGCAGTATTTT	CSASPGTDTQYF
.	15	TRBV7-9	.	TRBJ2-1	TGTGCCAGCAGCTTATTAATAGCGGTAGGAAATGAGCAGTTCTTC	CASSLLIAVGNEQFF
TRBD2	17	TRBV13	.	TRBJ2-1	TGTGCCAGCGCGGGGCTAGCGGGGTTGAGCTCCTACAATGAGCAGTTCTTC	CASAGLAGLSSYNEQFF
.	12	TRBV29-1	.	TRBJ2-5	TGCAGCGTTGAGGACACATCGGTAGAGCAGTACTTC	CSVEDTSVEQYF
TRBD2	17	TRBV24-1	few	TRBJ2-2	TGTGCCACCAGTGACTCCAAGCGGGGGGTGAACACCGGGGAGCTGTTTTTT	CATSDSKRGVNTGELFF
TRBD2	16	TRBV4-3	.	TRBJ2-7	TGCGCCAGCAGCCAAGCCCATGCGGGAGTTGTCGGCGAGCAGTACTTC	CASSQAHAGVVGEQYF
.	12	TRBV5-1	few	TRBJ1-2	TGCGCCAGCAGCTTGGGCAGCGGAGGCTACACCTTC	CASSLGSGGYTF
.	14	TRBV9	.	TRBJ2-7	TGTGCCAGCAGCGTAGTTTCCGGCGGATACGAGCAGTACTTC	CASSVVSGGYEQYF
.	11	TRBV6-2/TRBV6-3	few	TRBJ2-1	TGTGCCAGCAGTTATGTGCGGGAACAGTTCTTC	CASSYVREQFF